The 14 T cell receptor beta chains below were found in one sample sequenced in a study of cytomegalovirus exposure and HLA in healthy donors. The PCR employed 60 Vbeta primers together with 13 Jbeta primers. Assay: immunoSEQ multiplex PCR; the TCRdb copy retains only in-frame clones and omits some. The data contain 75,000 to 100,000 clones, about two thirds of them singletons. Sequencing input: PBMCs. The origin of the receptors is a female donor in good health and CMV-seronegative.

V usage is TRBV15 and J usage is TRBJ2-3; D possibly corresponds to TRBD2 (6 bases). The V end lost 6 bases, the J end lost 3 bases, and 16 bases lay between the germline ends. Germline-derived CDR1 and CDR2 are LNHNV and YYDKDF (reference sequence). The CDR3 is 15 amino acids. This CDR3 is CATRAGTSSTDTQYF. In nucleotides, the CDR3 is TGTGCCACCAGAGCTGGAACTAGCTCTACAGATACGCAGTATTTT.

This CDR3 reads CASSVGGGKNEQFF. The CDR3 DNA reads TGTGCCAGCAGCGTAGGTGGCGGGAAGAATGAGCAGTTCTTC. The V gene is TRBV9, the J gene TRBJ2-1; D is possibly TRBD2 (6 bases). The V and J ends lost 0 bases and 7 bases respectively, with 11 bases between them. The CDR3 totals 14 residues. Per germline, CDR1 SGDLS and CDR2 YYNGEE. The variable domain in full, with the rest retrieved from reference TRBV9 and TRBJ2-1, is DSGVTQTPKHLITATGQRVTLRCSPRSGDLSVYWYQQSLDQGLQFLIQYYNGEERAKGNILERFSAQQFPDLHSELNLSSLELGDSALYFCASSVGGGKNEQFFGPGTRLTVL.

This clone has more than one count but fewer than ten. CDR3 amino acids: CASSVGTGGREPQHF. CDR3 nucleotide sequence: TGTGCCAGCAGCGTCGGGACAGGGGGAAGGGAGCCCCAGCATTTT. V gene TRBV9 combines with J gene TRBJ1-5; 11 positions agree with TRBD1. The CDR3 has 15 amino acids. Unmatched junction bases numbered 6, after V lost 2 bases and J lost 8 bases. Germline lookup yields CDR1 SGDLS and CDR2 YYNGEE.

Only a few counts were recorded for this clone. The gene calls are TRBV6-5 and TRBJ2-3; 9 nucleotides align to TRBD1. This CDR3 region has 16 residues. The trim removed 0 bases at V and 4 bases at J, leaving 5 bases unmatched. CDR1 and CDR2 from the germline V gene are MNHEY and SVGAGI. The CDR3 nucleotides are TGTGCCAGCAGTTACTCGGGAGGGACAGGGTCAGATACGCAGTATTTT. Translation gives CASSYSGGTGSDTQYF.

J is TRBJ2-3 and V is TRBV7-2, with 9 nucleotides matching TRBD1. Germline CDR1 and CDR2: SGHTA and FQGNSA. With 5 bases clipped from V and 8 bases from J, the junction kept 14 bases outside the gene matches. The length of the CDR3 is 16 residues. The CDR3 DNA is TGTGCCAGCAGCCCATCAGGACAGGGGTACCGGGGTACGCAGTATTTT. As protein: CASSPSGQGYRGTQYF.

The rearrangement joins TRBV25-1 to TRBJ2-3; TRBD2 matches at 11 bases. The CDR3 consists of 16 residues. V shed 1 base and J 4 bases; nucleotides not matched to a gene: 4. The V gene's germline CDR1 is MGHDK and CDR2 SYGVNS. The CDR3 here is CASSELKLAGADTQYF. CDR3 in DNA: TGTGCCAGCAGTGAATTGAAACTAGCGGGAGCAGATACGCAGTATTTT.

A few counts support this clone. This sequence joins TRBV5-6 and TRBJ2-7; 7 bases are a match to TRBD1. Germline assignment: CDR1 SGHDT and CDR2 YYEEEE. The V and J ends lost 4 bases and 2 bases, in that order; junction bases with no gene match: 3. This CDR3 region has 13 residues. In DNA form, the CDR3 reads TGTGCCAGCAGCGCGGACAGGACCTACGAGCAGTACTTC. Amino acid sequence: CASSADRTYEQYF.

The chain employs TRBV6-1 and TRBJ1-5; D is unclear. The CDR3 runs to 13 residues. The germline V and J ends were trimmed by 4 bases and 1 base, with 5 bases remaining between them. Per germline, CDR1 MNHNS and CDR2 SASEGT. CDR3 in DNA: TGTGCCAGCAGTGTTATAAGCAATCAGCCCCAGCATTTT. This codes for CASSVISNQPQHF.

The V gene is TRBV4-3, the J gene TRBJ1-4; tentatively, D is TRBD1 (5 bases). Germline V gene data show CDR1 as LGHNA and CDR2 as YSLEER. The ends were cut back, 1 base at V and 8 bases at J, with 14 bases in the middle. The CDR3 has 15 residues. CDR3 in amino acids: CASSQVGEGKEKLFF. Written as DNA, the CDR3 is TGCGCCAGCAGCCAAGTGGGGGAGGGGAAGGAAAAACTGTTTTTT.

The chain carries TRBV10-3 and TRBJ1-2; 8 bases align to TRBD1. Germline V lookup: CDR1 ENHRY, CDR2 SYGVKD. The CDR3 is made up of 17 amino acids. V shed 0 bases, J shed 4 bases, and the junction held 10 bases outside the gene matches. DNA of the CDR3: TGTGCCATCAGTGAGTCTTGGACAGGGCCAAGCGGCTATGGCTACACCTTC. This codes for CAISESWTGPSGYGYTF.

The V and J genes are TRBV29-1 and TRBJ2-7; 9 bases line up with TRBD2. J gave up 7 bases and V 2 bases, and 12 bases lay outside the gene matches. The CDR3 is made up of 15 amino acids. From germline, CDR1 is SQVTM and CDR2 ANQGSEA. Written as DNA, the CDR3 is TGCAGCGTTGAATTGGGATTAGCGGGAGATCGTGAGCAGTACTTC. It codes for CSVELGLAGDREQYF.

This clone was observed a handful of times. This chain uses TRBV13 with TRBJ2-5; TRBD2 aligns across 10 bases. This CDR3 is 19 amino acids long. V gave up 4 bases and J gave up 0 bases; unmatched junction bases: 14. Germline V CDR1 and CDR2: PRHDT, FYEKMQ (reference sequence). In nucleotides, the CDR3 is TGTGCCAGCAGCTCCGGAACTGCCCCGACTAGCGGGTACCAAGAGACCCAGTACTTC. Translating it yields CASSSGTAPTSGYQETQYF. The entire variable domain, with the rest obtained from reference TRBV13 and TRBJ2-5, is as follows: AAGVIQSPRHLIKEKRETATLKCYPIPRHDTVYWYQQGPGQDPQFLISFYEKMQSDKGSIPDRFSAQQFSDYHSELNMSSLELGDSALYFCASSSGTAPTSGYQETQYFGPGTRLLVL.

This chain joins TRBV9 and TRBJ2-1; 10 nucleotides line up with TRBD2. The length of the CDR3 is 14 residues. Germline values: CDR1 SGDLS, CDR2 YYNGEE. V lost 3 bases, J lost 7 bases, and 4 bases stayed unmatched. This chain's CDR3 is CASSEAGGRNEQFF. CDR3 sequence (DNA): TGTGCCAGCAGCGAAGCGGGAGGGCGGAATGAGCAGTTCTTC.

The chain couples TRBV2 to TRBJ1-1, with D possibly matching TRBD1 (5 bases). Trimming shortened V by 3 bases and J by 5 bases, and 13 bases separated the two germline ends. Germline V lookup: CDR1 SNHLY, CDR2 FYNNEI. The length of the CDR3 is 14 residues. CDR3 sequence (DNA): TGTGCCAGCAGTGAGGGGGGGGTCGGGACTGAAGCTTTCTTT. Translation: CASSEGGVGTEAFF.